Shown below are 29 T cell receptor beta chains from a single sample sequenced in a study of neurological immune-mediated disorders. TCRdb recomputed calls from the 5' RACE reads with MiXCR, one row per CDR3 protein. The data contain roughly 80,000 distinct CDR3 sequences, about a sixth of them seen just once; the ten biggest clones take up approximately 15%. Sequenced: PBMCs. These receptors all come from a woman in her thirties or forties in good health.

At least ten counts were recorded for this clonotype. The chain employs TRBV6-5 and TRBJ1-2, with D possibly TRBD1 on 6 matching bases. The CDR3 extends over 17 amino acids. Germline loops: CDR1 MNHEY, CDR2 SVGAGI. Trimming stripped 4 bases from V and 6 bases from J, with 24 bases between. CDR3 DNA sequence: TGTGCCAGCAGTTCTTACAAGGGGACAACAAACCTCGATGGCTACACCTTC. This translates into CASSSYKGTTNLDGYTF.

V usage is TRBV7-6 and J usage is TRBJ1-5; TRBD1 might be the D (6 bases). Germline-derived CDR1 and CDR2 are SGHVS and FNYEAQ. V lost 5 bases to trimming and J lost 6 bases, with 14 bases between them. This CDR3 contains 14 residues. CDR3 coding DNA: TGTGCCAGCAGCCTGCTGGGGGCCGGTCAGCCCCAGCATTTT. Its translation is CASSLLGAGQPQHF.

This clonotype was observed many times. The chain links TRBV20-1 to TRBJ2-5; the D is unclear. This CDR3 is built from 12 residues. The germline V and J ends were trimmed by 3 bases and 5 bases, with 10 bases remaining between them. Germline V gives CDR1 DFQATT, CDR2 SNEGSKA (reference sequence). CDR3 sequence reads: CSARAKLETQYF. The CDR3, as DNA: TGCAGTGCTAGGGCGAAATTGGAGACCCAGTACTTC.

The genes are TRBV5-4 and TRBJ2-7; D tentatively reads TRBD1 or TRBD2 (5 bases each). The CDR3 contains 14 residues. V was shortened by 5 bases and J by 2 bases, with 14 bases between the two germline ends. Germline V CDR1 and CDR2: SGHNT, YYREEE (reference sequence). The CDR3: CASSPGTETYEQYF. In DNA, the CDR3 is TGTGCCAGCAGTCCCGGGACCGAGACCTACGAGCAGTACTTC.

V gene TRBV28 combines with J gene TRBJ2-3; D is unresolved. The ends were cut back, 7 bases at V and 0 bases at J, with 8 bases in the middle. The germline CDR1 and CDR2 sequences are MDHEN and SYDVKM. CDR3 length: 13 amino acids. CDR3 nucleotide sequence: TGTGCCAGCACGGACCCTAGCACAGATACGCAGTATTTT. It yields the protein CASTDPSTDTQYF.

As concerns this clonotype: The junction departs from germline at one end; a sequencing error may be responsible. The chain links TRBV14 to TRBJ2-5; the D is unclear. The CDR3 loop spans 13 amino acids. CDR1 is SGHDN and CDR2 is FVKESK in the germline V gene. CDR3 sequence reads: CASSQDWQGTQYF. CDR3 DNA: TGTGCCAGCAGCCAAGATTGGCAAGGGACCCAGTACTTC.

The chain recombines TRBV2 with TRBJ1-6; D possibly corresponds to TRBD1 (5 bases). The CDR3 covers 13 residues. Trimming stripped 7 bases from V and 9 bases from J, with 13 bases between. The germline V gene encodes CDR1 SNHLY and CDR2 FYNNEI. In DNA form, the CDR3 reads TGTGCCAGCACCGGCAGGGAAGGTTCACCCCTCCACTTT. Protein: CASTGREGSPLHF.

This clonotype was seen repeatedly, ten times or more. This rearrangement joins TRBV7-2 to TRBJ2-2; D gene unclear. CDR3 length: 14 amino acids. CDR1 and CDR2 from the germline V gene are SGHTA and FQGNSA. Trimming took off 1 base at V and 3 bases at J, with 6 bases between the two ends. The CDR3, as DNA: TGTGCCAGCAGCTTAGGCCTAGACACCGGGGAGCTGTTTTTT. Protein sequence: CASSLGLDTGELFF.

This clonotype was counted at least ten times. The chain joins TRBV7-2 to TRBJ2-1; 11 nucleotides align to TRBD2. This CDR3 spans 15 amino acids. J lost 2 bases, V lost 5 bases, and 2 bases had no gene match. The germline CDR1 and CDR2 sequences are SGHTA and FQGNSA. The CDR3 DNA follows: TGTGCCAGCAGCCGGGGACTAGCGGCCTACAATGAGCAGTTCTTC. Protein sequence: CASSRGLAAYNEQFF. Full variable domain (outside the CDR3, taken from reference TRBV7-2 and TRBJ2-1): GAGVSQSPSNKVTEKGKDVELRCDPISGHTALYWYRQSLGQGLEFLIYFQGNSAPDKSGLPSDRFSAERTGGSVSTLTIQRTQQEDSAVYLCASSRGLAAYNEQFFGPGTRLTVL.

This clonotype was counted a few times. The V and J genes are TRBV21-1 and TRBJ2-5. TRBV21-1 is given as a pseudogene. CDR3 length equals 16 residues. CDR3 bases: TGTGCCAGCAGCCCCCGTCGAGAGGTAGAACAAGAGACCCAGTACTTC. Translation gives CASSPRREVEQETQYF.

This clonotype has at least ten counts. The rearrangement uses TRBV7-3 and TRBJ2-5, with a weak D call TRBD1 (5 bases). The germline V and J ends were trimmed by 2 bases and 5 bases, with 15 bases remaining between them. The CDR3 contains 15 residues. Germline V CDR1 and CDR2: SGHTA, FQGTGA. The CDR3 is CASSLFGGAGETQYF. The CDR3 coding sequence is TGTGCCAGCAGCTTATTCGGTGGGGCCGGGGAGACCCAGTACTTC.

This clonotype was detected ten times or more. The chain couples TRBV20-1 to TRBJ2-3, with TRBD2 matching 15 bases. Germline V gene lookup returns CDR1 DFQATT and CDR2 SNEGSKA (reference sequence). The CDR3 spans 18 residues. The V segment lost 6 bases and the J segment 4 bases; nucleotides outside the gene matches: 14. The CDR3 bases are TGCAGTGCCAATCGCCCCCTTGGGACTAGCGGGGGGTCAGATACGCAGTATTTT. Protein: CSANRPLGTSGGSDTQYF.

In regard to this clonotype: Mismatch with germline at one junction end may stem from a read error. This sequence joins TRBV7-7 and TRBJ2-3, with D unresolved. The CDR3 sequence is 16 residues long. CDR1 is SSHAT and CDR2 is FNYEAQ in the germline V gene (reference sequence). Here the CDR3 reads CASSLGTASTTDTQYF. The CDR3 nucleotides read TGTGCTAGCAGCTTAGGTACAGCGAGTACTACAGATACGCAGTATTTT.

This clonotype was seen repeatedly, ten times or more. The V call is TRBV7-2, the J call TRBJ2-3, with 8 bases aligning to TRBD1. Germline values: CDR1 SGHTA, CDR2 FQGNSA. The CDR3 runs to 15 residues. The V segment lost 4 bases and the J segment 6 bases; nucleotides outside the gene matches: 9. The DNA for the CDR3 is TGTGCCAGCAGCTACCGTGGACAGGGACGGGATACGCAGTATTTT. This translates into CASSYRGQGRDTQYF.

This clonotype was recorded many times. The chain joins TRBV20-1 to TRBJ2-1; 10 bases fit TRBD2. This CDR3 is 12 amino acids long. V shed 4 bases, J shed 6 bases, and the junction held 0 bases outside the gene matches. The germline V gene has CDR1 DFQATT and CDR2 SNEGSKA (reference sequence). The CDR3 is CSAKRGGNEQFF. CDR3 DNA sequence: TGCAGTGCTAAGCGGGGGGGCAATGAGCAGTTCTTC.

Ten or more counts support this clonotype. The rearrangement uses TRBV27 and TRBJ2-7; perhaps TRBD2 as D (6 bases). Looked up from germline, CDR1 is MNHEY and CDR2 is SMNVEV (reference sequence). Trimming took off 2 bases at V and 2 bases at J, with 22 bases between the two ends. CDR3 size: 18 residues. As DNA, the CDR3 is TGTGCCAGCAGTTTAAAGGGGACCGGGGGAAAGTTCGCCTACGAGCAGTACTTC. Its translation is CASSLKGTGGKFAYEQYF.

This clonotype was picked up many times. The V and J genes are TRBV5-1 and TRBJ1-1, with 9 nucleotides matching TRBD1. The J segment lost 4 bases and the V segment lost 4 bases, leaving 20 bases of the junction unmatched. Per the germline V gene, CDR1 is SGHRS and CDR2 is YFSETQ. The CDR3 sequence is 19 residues long. CDR3 nucleotides: TGCGCCAGCAGCCGACATTCGGGAGGCGTACGACAGGGGGGCACTGAAGCTTTCTTT. Amino acids: CASSRHSGGVRQGGTEAFF. Full variable domain (missing parts from reference TRBV5-1 and TRBJ1-1): KAGVTQTPRYLIKTRGQQVTLSCSPISGHRSVSWYQQTPGQGLQFLFEYFSETQRNKGNFPGRFSGRQFSNSRSEMNVSTLELGDSALYLCASSRHSGGVRQGGTEAFFGQGTRLTVV.

This clonotype was detected many times. V and J are TRBV21-1 and TRBJ1-2. TRBV21-1 is given as a pseudogene. This CDR3 is 14 amino acids long. The CDR3 loop reads CASSPREYGYGYTF. The CDR3 DNA sequence: TGTGCCAGCAGCCCCCGGGAGTATGGCTATGGCTACACCTTC.

In this sample, this clonotype turned up many times. J is TRBJ2-3 and V is TRBV6-4; 11 nucleotides agree with TRBD2. Germline-derived CDR1 and CDR2 are MRHNA and SNTAGT. V shed 0 bases and J 4 bases; nucleotides not matched to a gene: 0. This CDR3 has 15 residues. The CDR3 protein is CASSDSSGGADTQYF. CDR3 in DNA: TGTGCCAGCAGTGACTCTAGCGGGGGGGCAGATACGCAGTATTTT.

This rearrangement joins TRBV2 to TRBJ2-1; 10 bases fit TRBD2. The V and J ends lost 4 bases and 9 bases, in that order; junction bases with no gene match: 18. Germline CDR1 and CDR2: SNHLY and FYNNEI. CDR3 size: 18 residues. CDR3 in DNA: TGTGCCAGCAGTGTGCGTAGCGGGGGGCGAGGGGATGGGAGTGAGCAGTTCTTC. Its protein product is CASSVRSGGRGDGSEQFF.

This clonotype occurred many times. The V call is TRBV19, the J call TRBJ1-2; D is possibly TRBD1 (6 bases). This CDR3 has 12 residues. Deletions cut 7 bases from V and 4 bases from J, with 10 bases between. Germline lookup yields CDR1 LNHDA and CDR2 SQIVND (reference sequence). The CDR3 reads CASTTGSYGYTF. DNA of the CDR3: TGTGCCAGTACTACAGGGTCCTATGGCTACACCTTC.

This clonotype was seen repeatedly, ten times or more. V and J are TRBV4-3 and TRBJ2-2; 11 bases match TRBD2. Trimming removed 4 bases from V and 2 bases from J; junction bases left unmatched: 3. The CDR3 is 16 residues long. The germline gives CDR1 LGHNA, CDR2 YSLEER. In DNA form, the CDR3 reads TGCGCCAGCAGCCGGGGACTAGCGGAAAACACCGGGGAGCTGTTTTTT. It specifies CASSRGLAENTGELFF.

The rearrangement uses TRBV12-3 or TRBV12-4 and TRBJ2-3; D may correspond to TRBD1 or TRBD2 (6 bases each). The CDR3 runs 13 residues. V was trimmed by 6 bases and J by 5 bases, leaving 12 bases between them. The CDR3 region is CASSRKGGDTQYF. CDR3 DNA: TGTGCCAGCAGCCGGAAGGGGGGAGATACGCAGTATTTT.

This clonotype was seen ten or more times. This sequence joins TRBV9 and TRBJ2-5; no firm D call. Germline V gives CDR1 SGDLS, CDR2 YYNGEE. V was cut by 3 bases and J by 1 base, with 10 bases left in between. The CDR3 loop spans 14 amino acids. The CDR3 coding sequence is TGTGCCAGCAGCGCTAACCCTACCCAAGAGACCCAGTACTTC. Protein sequence: CASSANPTQETQYF. The full variable domain, in which reference TRBV9 and TRBJ2-5 provide the parts outside the CDR3, is DSGVTQTPKHLITATGQRVTLRCSPRSGDLSVYWYQQSLDQGLQFLIQYYNGEERAKGNILERFSAQQFPDLHSELNLSSLELGDSALYFCASSANPTQETQYFGPGTRLLVL.

This clonotype was picked up many times. The CDR3 region has the DNA TGTGCCAGCAGTGAAGGGGGGGCAAACTATGGCTACACCTTC. Residues: CASSEGGANYGYTF. The chain links TRBV2 to TRBJ1-2; tentatively, D is TRBD1 (6 bases). V dropped 1 base and J dropped 2 bases, with 8 bases sitting between them. The CDR3 length is 14 residues. The V gene's germline CDR1 is SNHLY and CDR2 FYNNEI.

The table lists this clonotype with many counts. The chain links TRBV7-2 to TRBJ2-2, with D perhaps matching TRBD1 or TRBD2 (5 bases each). Germline V gives CDR1 SGHTA, CDR2 FQGNSA. The V and J ends lost 6 bases and 7 bases respectively, with 18 bases between them. The CDR3 contains 15 residues. The CDR3 sequence: CASSSTGTYVGELFF. CDR3 DNA: TGTGCCAGCAGTTCTACCGGGACGTATGTCGGGGAGCTGTTTTTT.

This clonotype was counted ten times or more. This rearrangement joins TRBV3-1 to TRBJ2-1; 7 bases match TRBD1. The CDR3 is made up of 17 amino acids. CDR1 is LGHDT and CDR2 is YNNKEL in the germline V gene (reference sequence). Trimming removed 1 base from V and 4 bases from J; junction bases left unmatched: 10. The CDR3 protein is CASSQAVGDSQYNEQFF. As DNA, the CDR3 is TGTGCCAGCAGCCAAGCTGTTGGGGACAGCCAATACAATGAGCAGTTCTTC.

This clonotype appeared many times. V is TRBV18 and J is TRBJ1-1; TRBD1 might be the D (6 bases). Germline assignment: CDR1 KGHSH and CDR2 LQKENI. Trimming pared 3 bases from V and 0 bases from J, leaving 11 bases between. CDR3 size: 15 residues. The CDR3 DNA is TGTGCCAGCTCACCTGGGGACATGTTGAACACTGAAGCTTTCTTT. Translating it yields CASSPGDMLNTEAFF.

This clonotype was found many times. V and J are TRBV5-1 and TRBJ2-7, with 7 bases identical to TRBD2. CDR1 is SGHRS and CDR2 is YFSETQ in the germline V gene. The V and J ends lost 0 bases and 7 bases, in that order; junction bases with no gene match: 4. This CDR3 has 13 amino acids. CDR3: CASSLAVGGEQYV. CDR3 coding DNA: TGCGCCAGCAGCTTGGCCGTCGGGGGGGAGCAGTACGTC.